A single sample gave rise to the 6 T cell receptor beta chains below, sequenced in a study of cytomegalovirus exposure and HLA in healthy donors. Libraries were prepared by immunoSEQ multiplex PCR; TCRdb keeps only in-frame clonotypes and omits some of them. The sample has around 150,000 clones; approximately 86% are singletons. Input material: PBMCs. These receptors were taken from a woman between 18 and 30 years old in good health and CMV-seronegative.

The chain has TRBV6-6 and TRBJ2-1; the match to TRBD2 covers 9 bases. Germline CDR1 reads MNHNY; CDR2 reads SVGAGI (reference sequence). Trimming removed 2 bases from V and 4 bases from J; junction bases left unmatched: 3. This CDR3 has 15 amino acids. The CDR3 sequence: CASSYGLAGYNEQFF. The CDR3 region has the DNA TGTGCCAGCAGTTACGGCCTAGCGGGATACAATGAGCAGTTCTTC.

The chain joins TRBV18 to TRBJ1-2; no definite D call. Deletions cut 1 base from V and 6 bases from J, with 9 bases between. Germline lookup yields CDR1 KGHSH and CDR2 LQKENI. This CDR3 region has 13 residues. The DNA for the CDR3 is TGTGCCAGCTCACCACGTATGGAGGATGGCTACACCTTC. Encoded protein: CASSPRMEDGYTF.

This chain connects TRBV4-1 to TRBJ1-2; 7 bases agree with TRBD1. The CDR3 is made up of 17 amino acids. Per germline, CDR1 MGHRA and CDR2 YSYEKL. The trim removed 0 bases at V and 3 bases at J, leaving 10 bases unmatched. CDR3 sequence (DNA): TGCGCCAGCAGCCAAGATATGGGACAGCGCTCTTACTATGGCTACACCTTC. This sequence encodes CASSQDMGQRSYYGYTF.

This clone was recorded only once. V is TRBV25-1 and J is TRBJ2-3; 9 bases line up with TRBD1. V lost 4 bases and J lost 1; bases outside the gene matches: 0. Looked up from germline, CDR1 is MGHDK and CDR2 is SYGVNS. The CDR3 covers 14 residues. The CDR3: CASSGDRGTDTQYF. The CDR3 DNA follows: TGTGCCAGCAGTGGGGACAGGGGCACAGATACGCAGTATTTT.

This chain links TRBV5-1 with TRBJ2-5, with no clear D. Trimming removed 0 bases from V and 2 bases from J, with 11 bases in between. Germline V gene sequence: CDR1 SGHRS, CDR2 YFSETQ. This CDR3 is built from 15 residues. CDR3 residues: CASSLGRSIQETQYF. The CDR3 DNA reads TGCGCCAGCAGCTTGGGGAGATCGATACAAGAGACCCAGTACTTC.

The chain combines TRBV7-9 with TRBJ2-3; 8 bases are a match to TRBD1. With 5 bases clipped from V and 2 bases from J, the junction kept 9 bases outside the gene matches. Germline V gene data show CDR1 as SEHNR and CDR2 as FQNEAQ (reference sequence). This CDR3 is built from 16 residues. The chain's CDR3 is CASSLTGGRFTDTQYF. CDR3 sequence (DNA): TGTGCCAGCAGCCTTACAGGGGGTCGCTTCACAGATACGCAGTATTTT.